The rows below give T cell receptor beta chains drawn from one sample of a study of graft-versus-host responses after intestinal transplantation. Profiled with immunoSEQ multiplex PCR; TCRdb holds only in-frame clones, not every one. The sample carries under 100,000 clones, approximately 94% recorded once. No antigen has been identified for these receptors. Sequenced here: unstimulated CD4+ T cells sorted from spleen or lymph node cells, sampled before transplant. These receptors originate from a human donor who was the organ donor for an intestinal transplant. Each CDR3 is given with its conserved first and last residue. The order of the fields is clone size, D gene, V gene, J gene, CDR3 DNA, CDR3 protein. D genes are given only for firm matches. Size tells how often a clone was seen (once, few, many) or the class of an expanded clone, and some rows leave it out.

-,TRBD1,TRBV5-8,TRBJ1-2,TGTGCCAGCAGCCCAGCCGGACAGGACTATGGCTACACCTTC,CASSPAGQDYGYTF
-,-,TRBV5-1,TRBJ1-1,TGCGCCAGCTCGCTCGTCGGGGCTTCTGAAGCTTTCTTT,CASSLVGASEAFF
-,-,TRBV30,TRBJ2-2,TGTGCCTGGAGTGCTCGGAACGCGTGGGAGCTGTTTTTT,CAWSARNAWELFF
-,-,TRBV7-9,TRBJ2-7,TGTGCCAGCAGCTTAAGGTTTCCAGGGGCCGCGCGCGAGCAGTACTTC,CASSLRFPGAAREQYF
-,TRBD1,TRBV19,TRBJ2-2,TGTGCCAGTAGTATCGGGACAGGGTATCCTGGGGAGCTGTTTTTT,CASSIGTGYPGELFF
-,TRBD1,TRBV2,TRBJ2-3,TGTGCCAGCAGTCTCCTGACAGGGGGCACAGATACGCAGTATTTT,CASSLLTGGTDTQYF
-,-,TRBV6-4,TRBJ1-6,TGTGCCAGCAGTGTGGAGGATAATTCACCCCTCCACTTT,CASSVEDNSPLHF
-,-,TRBV28,TRBJ2-5,TGTGCCAGCAGTGACAACCGGGACGGCGGTGCTTTGGCCCAGTACTTC,CASSDNRDGGALAQYF
-,-,TRBV6-5,TRBJ2-1,TGTGCCAGCAGTTACTCGACGGGGCGGTACAATGAGCAGTTCTTC,CASSYSTGRYNEQFF
once,-,TRBV9,TRBJ1-2,TGTGCCAGCAGCCCCCGTCCGGGGACTAACTATGGCTACACCTTC,CASSPRPGTNYGYTF
-,-,TRBV7-2,TRBJ1-1,TGTGCCATGCAGGTGAACACTGAAGCTTTCTTT,CAMQVNTEAFF